The clone carrying this T cell receptor beta chain was observed many times. What it binds is not known. Trimming stripped 2 bases from V and 7 bases from J, with 6 bases between. Germline V gives CDR1 SGHTA, CDR2 FQGNSA. The CDR3 length is 12 residues. The sample comes from a study of T cells in Graves' hyperthyroidism and ophthalmopathy. General observations from the study: Researchers report that a 13 V-J model separated ophthalmopathy from stable hyperthyroidism. In blood, most of the thyroid clonotypes expanded above 0.001 were also present.

RNA transcripts served as the template for amplifying TCR beta CDR3 regions. During a first-round RT-PCR of the TCR CDR3, the HTBI primer set was used. One entry per CDR3 protein results from TCRdb running MiXCR on the multiplex PCR reads. The sample lists 250,000 to 300,000 distinct CDR3 sequences, approximately 19% seen once, with roughly 39% in the top ten. The material sequenced was blood. The V gene is TRBV7-2, the J gene TRBJ2-1; no definite D call. The sequence was collected from a man aged 45-65 years with Graves' ophthalmopathy. The CDR3 nucleotides read TGTGCCAGCAGCTTATCATTGAATGAGCAGTTCTTC. Its protein is CASSLSLNEQFF.